This entry lists 9 T cell receptor beta chains sequenced from one sample in a study of shared clonotypes between healthy human individuals. Method: immunoSEQ multiplex PCR; TCRdb's copy keeps in-frame clones and lacks some. The repertoire holds about 2.1 million clones, with over 85% as singletons. Terminally differentiated effector memory CD45RA+ cells were excluded by CCR7 positive selection of CD45RO-negative cells. The sequenced sample was naive CD8+ T cells from PBMCs. The receptors originated from a man aged 18 to 29 in good health. Some clones in this sample may be carry-over from other donors' samples.

This chain joins TRBV10-3 and TRBJ2-1; D is unresolved. Germline loops: CDR1 ENHRY, CDR2 SYGVKD. CDR3 length equals 14 residues. Between the trimmed V and J ends, which lost 3 bases and 9 bases, there was a span of 15 bases. The CDR3 DNA follows: TGTGCCATCAGTGATCGGGCCCTGTTGGGTGAGCAGTTCTTC. Amino acid sequence: CAISDRALLGEQFF.

The chain carries TRBV19 and TRBJ2-2; possibly TRBD2 for D (6 bases). CDR1 and CDR2 from the germline V gene are LNHDA and SQIVND (reference sequence). V was shortened by 11 bases and J by 5 bases, with 24 bases between the two germline ends. CDR3 size: 16 residues. The CDR3, as DNA: TGTGCCTCCCTCGGGGTAGCGGATGTGGGGACCGGGGAGCTGTTTTTT. Its translation is CASLGVADVGTGELFF.

The V gene is TRBV5-5, the J gene TRBJ2-7; D is uncertain. V was cut by 3 bases and J by 7 bases, with 17 bases left in between. The CDR3 has 14 amino acids. Germline-derived CDR1 and CDR2 are SGHKS and YYEKEE (reference sequence). In DNA form, the CDR3 reads TGTGCCAGCAGCTATATACCCAATCATGTGGAGCAGTACTTC. Its protein product is CASSYIPNHVEQYF.

The rearrangement uses TRBV28 and TRBJ1-1; D gene unclear. There are 13 residues in the CDR3. V was cut by 5 bases and J by 0 bases, with 7 bases left in between. Germline CDR1 reads MDHEN; CDR2 reads SYDVKM. CDR3 residues: CASSNIVNTEAFF. The CDR3 DNA reads TGTGCCAGCAGTAATATCGTGAACACTGAAGCTTTCTTT.

The chain has TRBV19 and TRBJ1-5; tentatively, D is TRBD1 (5 bases). Trimming took 0 bases from V and 7 from J, leaving 13 bases between them. This CDR3 comprises 15 residues. CDR1 is LNHDA and CDR2 is SQIVND in the germline V gene (reference sequence). The DNA of the CDR3 is TGTGCCAGTAGTATAGACGCAGGGATTGCCCAGCCCCAGCATTTT. This gives the protein CASSIDAGIAQPQHF.

This clone was observed once. The gene calls are TRBV15 and TRBJ2-7; 7 positions match TRBD2. CDR3 size: 15 residues. Per germline, CDR1 LNHNV and CDR2 YYDKDF (reference sequence). V was pared by 0 bases and J by 3 bases, with 5 bases of the junction left unmatched. This CDR3 is CATSRESGGNYEQYF. The CDR3 nucleotides read TGTGCCACCAGCAGAGAATCGGGGGGAAACTACGAGCAGTACTTC.

J is TRBJ2-5 and V is TRBV28; D is possibly TRBD1 or TRBD2 (5 bases each). The V end was cut by 5 bases, the J end by 3 bases, with 13 bases between. CDR1 and CDR2 (germline): MDHEN, SYDVKM. The CDR3 covers 14 residues. The CDR3 sequence: CASSPLGEKETQYF. The DNA of the CDR3 is TGTGCCAGCAGTCCCTTGGGGGAAAAAGAGACCCAGTACTTC.

The chain uses TRBV10-3 and TRBJ1-1; D gene uncertain. V shed 4 bases and J shed 1 base, with 13 bases lying between them. Germline V lookup: CDR1 ENHRY, CDR2 SYGVKD. The CDR3 is 15 amino acids. CDR3 DNA sequence: TGTGCCATCAGTGGTTCGTCTGGAGGGAACACTGAAGCTTTCTTT. Translating gives CAISGSSGGNTEAFF.

V gene TRBV19 combines with J gene TRBJ2-1; 7 bases align to TRBD2. Germline lookup yields CDR1 LNHDA and CDR2 SQIVND (reference sequence). The CDR3 extends over 15 amino acids. V was clipped by 0 bases and J by 8 bases; unmatched bases: 7. In nucleotides, the CDR3 is TGTGCCAGTAGTATAGAGGGAGGGGCCTTAGATGAGCAGTTCTTC. It is translated as CASSIEGGALDEQFF.